Presented here are 8 T cell receptor beta chains from one specimen sequenced in a study of cytomegalovirus exposure and HLA in healthy donors. The PCR employed 60 Vbeta primers together with 13 Jbeta primers. The protocol was immunoSEQ multiplex PCR, while the TCRdb copy is restricted to in-frame clones and leaves out a portion. The sample gives about 190,000 clones, over 70% of which show up once; 3% to 4% is in the top ten. Sequenced input: PBMCs. The receptors derive from a man over 45 in good health and CMV-seronegative.

This chain joins TRBV5-6 and TRBJ2-7, with a tentative D call TRBD1 (5 bases). Germline CDR1 is SGHDT and CDR2 is YYEEEE. The CDR3 is 14 residues long. Trimming left V 1 base short and J 5 bases short, with 13 bases between. CDR3 region: CASSLQGAMDEQYF. CDR3 DNA sequence: TGTGCCAGCAGCTTGCAGGGTGCAATGGACGAGCAGTACTTC.

This clone was recorded a few times. In DNA, the CDR3 is TGTGCCAGCAGTCTAGGAAGGGGAACCTCTGGGGCCAACGTCCTGACTTTC. Translated: CASSLGRGTSGANVLTF. The chain links TRBV27 to TRBJ2-6; D might be TRBD1 (5 bases). The CDR3 is made up of 17 amino acids. The V gene's germline CDR1 is MNHEY and CDR2 SMNVEV (reference sequence). V was shortened by 5 bases and J by 0 bases, with 14 bases between the two germline ends. Variable domain in full (rest from reference TRBV27 and TRBJ2-6): EAQVTQNPRYLITVTGKKLTVTCSQNMNHEYMSWYRQDPGLGLRQIYYSMNVEVTDKGDVPEGYKVSRKEKRNFPLILESPSPNQTSLYFCASSLGRGTSGANVLTFGAGSRLTVL.

The chain recombines TRBV27 with TRBJ2-4; possible D gene TRBD1, 5 bases. Germline-derived CDR1 and CDR2 are MNHEY and SMNVEV (reference sequence). This CDR3 spans 16 amino acids. Between the trimmed V and J ends, which lost 0 bases and 1 base, there was a span of 10 bases. CDR3 DNA: TGTGCCAGCAGTTTATCAGGGGCACCGGCCAAAAACATTCAGTACTTC. Residues: CASSLSGAPAKNIQYF.

In its sample, this clone was seen a few times. This sequence joins TRBV25-1 and TRBJ1-2; tentatively, D is TRBD1 (6 bases). Germline V lookup: CDR1 MGHDK, CDR2 SYGVNS. This CDR3 comprises 14 residues. Trimming left V 5 bases short and J 4 bases short, with 14 bases between. CDR3 DNA sequence: TGTGCCAGCAGTTTTACAGGGTCCGGCTATGGCTACACCTTC. Translating it yields CASSFTGSGYGYTF.

The chain employs TRBV5-1 and TRBJ2-2, with 7 bases fitting TRBD1. Trimming at V came to 4 bases and at J to 2 bases, leaving 8 bases not matched to a gene. The CDR3 consists of 16 residues. Germline V CDR1 and CDR2: SGHRS, YFSETQ. The DNA of the CDR3 is TGCGCCAGCAGCCCCACCGGGACAGTAAACACCGGGGAGCTGTTTTTT. Encoded protein: CASSPTGTVNTGELFF.

The chain uses TRBV6-6 and TRBJ1-2; 9 nucleotides align to TRBD1. The CDR3 is made up of 16 amino acids. V dropped 8 bases and J dropped 0; count of bases not matched to a gene: 10. Germline V lookup: CDR1 MNHNY, CDR2 SVGAGI (reference sequence). CDR3 protein: CASVGQGSRSNYGYTF. DNA for the CDR3: TGTGCCAGCGTCGGACAGGGGTCTCGCTCTAACTATGGCTACACCTTC.

This rearrangement joins TRBV18 to TRBJ2-1; TRBD1 agrees at 9 bases. CDR3 size: 17 residues. Trimming at V came to 3 bases and at J to 2 bases, leaving 8 bases not matched to a gene. Germline V gene sequence: CDR1 KGHSH, CDR2 LQKENI. CDR3 residues: CASSPQQGAITYNEQFF. The CDR3 coding sequence is TGTGCCAGCTCACCCCAACAGGGGGCGATAACCTACAATGAGCAGTTCTTC.

The chain carries TRBV4-3 and TRBJ1-2, with 8 bases aligning to TRBD1. V lost 2 bases to trimming and J lost 2 bases; unmatched junction nucleotides: 7. CDR1 is LGHNA and CDR2 is YSLEER in the germline V gene. The CDR3 has 16 residues. In DNA, the CDR3 is TGCGCCAGCAGCCAAAGCGGACAGGGCGTAAACTATGGCTACACCTTC. Amino acids: CASSQSGQGVNYGYTF.